One and the same sample provided the 21 T cell receptor beta chains below, sequenced in a study of blood T cell repertoires in COVID-19. Method: immunoSEQ multiplex PCR; TCRdb's copy keeps in-frame clones and lacks some. The table lists tens of thousands of clones, 75% to 80% of them singletons. The sequencing input was peripheral blood. Source of these receptors: a human donor in a cohort sampled during active COVID-19.

The chain recombines TRBV6-5 with TRBJ2-7; 7 bases align to TRBD2. CDR3 length equals 15 residues. The V gene's germline CDR1 is MNHEY and CDR2 SVGAGI. V shed 7 bases and J 4 bases; nucleotides not matched to a gene: 13. The CDR3 sequence is CASTWGGSASYEQYF. The CDR3 DNA follows: TGTGCCAGCACATGGGGCGGGAGCGCGTCGTACGAGCAGTACTTC.

The CDR3 sequence is CASRQANTGELFF. The CDR3 DNA reads as TGTGCCAGCAGGCAGGCGAACACCGGGGAGCTGTTTTTT. V and J are TRBV9 and TRBJ2-2; D remains unclear. V shed 5 bases and J shed 0 bases, with 5 bases lying between them. Per germline, CDR1 SGDLS and CDR2 YYNGEE. The CDR3 is made up of 13 amino acids.

The rearrangement links TRBV25-1 to TRBJ2-7; D possibly corresponds to TRBD2 (6 bases). Germline-derived CDR1 and CDR2 are MGHDK and SYGVNS. The CDR3 is made up of 16 amino acids. The germline V and J ends were trimmed by 2 bases and 3 bases, with 17 bases remaining between them. The CDR3 region has the DNA TGTGCCAGCAGTGAACCCACTAGGGACTCTTTCTACGAGCAGTACTTC. It is translated as CASSEPTRDSFYEQYF.

J is TRBJ1-3 and V is TRBV7-2, with D possibly being TRBD1 (6 bases). V gave up 7 bases and J gave up 0 bases, with 16 bases separating them. CDR3 length: 16 amino acids. The V gene's germline CDR1 is SGHTA and CDR2 FQGNSA. This CDR3 is CASILGGGSSGNTIYF. In nucleotides, the CDR3 is TGTGCCAGCATCCTAGGGGGGGGGAGCTCTGGAAACACCATATATTTT.

The chain carries TRBV3-1 (or the pseudogene TRBV3-2) and TRBJ1-1; the match to TRBD1 covers 7 bases. The CDR3 covers 13 residues. V was pared by 6 bases and J by 4 bases, with 5 bases of the junction left unmatched. Germline CDR1 is LGHDT and CDR2 is YNNKEL (reference sequence). The chain's CDR3 is CASRLTGITEAFF. CDR3 bases: TGTGCCAGCAGGCTGACAGGGATCACTGAAGCTTTCTTT.

This chain connects TRBV7-9 to TRBJ1-1; D not resolved. This CDR3 comprises 15 residues. Trimming stripped 4 bases from V and 12 bases from J, with 24 bases between. Germline V gene lookup returns CDR1 SEHNR and CDR2 FQNEAQ (reference sequence). DNA of the CDR3: TGTGCCAGCAGCTCCACCTCACTTCCGGGGTCGGCGACTTTCTTT. Translated: CASSSTSLPGSATFF.

A few counts support this clone. The chain joins TRBV7-9 to TRBJ2-1; 7 nucleotides match TRBD2. The ends lost 5 bases at V and 1 base at J; junction bases unmatched: 5. The V gene's germline CDR1 is SEHNR and CDR2 FQNEAQ (reference sequence). This CDR3 has 15 residues. DNA for the CDR3: TGTGCCAGCAGCCCTCTGGGAGGGTCCTACAATGAGCAGTTCTTC. Its translation is CASSPLGGSYNEQFF.

The J gene is TRBJ2-1, the V gene TRBV28, with 9 bases identical to TRBD2. J gave up 6 bases and V 3 bases, and 3 bases lay outside the gene matches. CDR1 MDHEN and CDR2 SYDVKM come from the germline V gene. The CDR3 is 14 amino acids. CDR3 loop: CASSLAGGLNEQFF. Written as DNA, the CDR3 is TGTGCCAGCAGTTTGGCGGGGGGGCTCAATGAGCAGTTCTTC.

V usage is TRBV18 and J usage is TRBJ1-1; 7 bases line up with TRBD1. Trimming took 8 bases from V and 1 from J; bases not matched to a gene: 4. This CDR3 comprises 13 residues. Germline-derived CDR1 and CDR2 are KGHSH and LQKENI. As DNA, the CDR3 is TGTGCCAGCCAAGGACAGGCGAACACTGAAGCTTTCTTT. Translated, it gives CASQGQANTEAFF.

The V call is TRBV6-5, the J call TRBJ2-1, with 8 bases that match TRBD1. Germline V gene lookup returns CDR1 MNHEY and CDR2 SVGAGI. This CDR3 has 14 amino acids. V trimming: 6 bases; J trimming: 8 bases; junction bases outside the gene matches: 9. CDR3 nucleotide sequence: TGTGCCAGCAGCGAGAGGACAGGGTGGGATGAGCAGTTCTTC. It encodes CASSERTGWDEQFF.

V usage is TRBV12-3 or TRBV12-4 and J usage is TRBJ1-2, with TRBD1 matching 7 bases. With V trimmed by 6 bases and J by 2 bases, 0 bases remained unmatched. The CDR3 loop spans 12 amino acids. The CDR3 DNA reads as TGTGCCAGCAGACAGGGGAACTATGGCTACACCTTC. Translating gives CASRQGNYGYTF.

The chain couples TRBV9 to TRBJ1-1; TRBD1 aligns across 11 bases. The germline gives CDR1 SGDLS, CDR2 YYNGEE. J gave up 6 bases and V 2 bases, and 0 bases lay outside the gene matches. The CDR3 covers 13 residues. The CDR3 DNA is TGTGCCAGCAGCGTGGGACAGGGGGCTGAAGCTTTCTTT. It encodes CASSVGQGAEAFF.

The chain employs TRBV30 and TRBJ2-5; 9 nucleotides line up with TRBD1. With V trimmed by 3 bases and J by 7 bases, 6 bases remained unmatched. From germline, CDR1 is GTSNPN and CDR2 SVGIG (reference sequence). The CDR3 contains 13 residues. CDR3 protein: CAWRIDRGGTQYF. Here the CDR3 DNA reads TGTGCCTGGAGGATTGACAGGGGGGGGACCCAGTACTTC.

The chain links TRBV19 to TRBJ1-1; D gene unclear. V lost 5 bases, J lost 5 bases, and 18 bases lay in between. Germline-derived CDR1 and CDR2 are LNHDA and SQIVND (reference sequence). CDR3 size: 15 residues. As DNA, the CDR3 is TGTGCCAGTAGTCCACCACGGACGGCGGGTACTGAAGCTTTCTTT. Encoded protein: CASSPPRTAGTEAFF.

The chain is built from TRBV2 and TRBJ2-3; TRBD2 matches 14 bases. CDR3 length: 17 amino acids. The germline CDR1 and CDR2 sequences are SNHLY and FYNNEI. The J segment lost 6 bases and the V segment lost 6 bases, leaving 11 bases of the junction unmatched. The CDR3 coding sequence is TGTGCCAGCAGCCGTTCCGGGACTAGCGGGAGAACTGATACGCAGTATTTT. Translating it yields CASSRSGTSGRTDTQYF.

The chain joins TRBV20-1 to TRBJ2-3, with D perhaps TRBD2 (6 bases). The CDR3 is 13 amino acids. Germline CDR1 and CDR2: DFQATT and SNEGSKA (reference sequence). With 3 bases removed from V and 6 bases from J, the gap between germline ends came to 13 bases. The CDR3 is CSASSGLADTQYF. Here the CDR3 DNA reads TGCAGTGCTAGTAGCGGTCTTGCGGATACGCAGTATTTT.

The chain has TRBV2 and TRBJ2-5; perhaps TRBD2 as D (5 bases). V was clipped by 1 base and J by 4 bases, with 13 bases between them. This CDR3 has 15 amino acids. Per the germline V gene, CDR1 is SNHLY and CDR2 is FYNNEI. CDR3 coding DNA: TGTGCCAGCAGTGAAGTTCGGGGTTTAGGAGAGACCCAGTACTTC. This codes for CASSEVRGLGETQYF.

This chain joins TRBV19 and TRBJ2-5, with D maybe TRBD2 (5 bases). This CDR3 is built from 14 residues. With 2 bases removed from V and 4 bases from J, the gap between germline ends came to 11 bases. Germline-derived CDR1 and CDR2 are LNHDA and SQIVND (reference sequence). CDR3 in amino acids: CASSIRGLGETQYF. The DNA for the CDR3 is TGTGCCAGTAGTATAAGAGGGCTAGGAGAGACCCAGTACTTC.

V and J are TRBV4-1 and TRBJ1-5; TRBD1 agrees at 9 bases. V lost 2 bases, J lost 3 bases, and 2 bases stayed unmatched. The germline gives CDR1 MGHRA, CDR2 YSYEKL. The CDR3 is 15 amino acids. CDR3 nucleotides: TGCGCCAGCAGCCAATGGGACAGGGACAATCAGCCCCAGCATTTT. It encodes CASSQWDRDNQPQHF.

The chain is built from TRBV7-2 and TRBJ2-1; unclear D gene. The CDR3 covers 15 residues. Germline V gives CDR1 SGHTA, CDR2 FQGNSA. The germline V and J ends were trimmed by 5 bases and 0 bases, with 11 bases remaining between them. CDR3 bases: TGTGCCAGCAGCCGGGTTGGCCGCTCCTACAATGAGCAGTTCTTC. It is translated as CASSRVGRSYNEQFF.

The rearrangement links TRBV10-3 to TRBJ2-1, with 9 bases aligning to TRBD2. The V segment lost 3 bases and the J segment 9 bases; nucleotides outside the gene matches: 9. The CDR3 totals 15 residues. Germline V CDR1 and CDR2: ENHRY, SYGVKD. In DNA form, the CDR3 reads TGTGCCATCAGTGATATGGCGGGGGGGCATGGTGAGCAGTTCTTC. It specifies CAISDMAGGHGEQFF.